The 4 T cell receptor beta chains below come from one sample, sequenced in a study of cytomegalovirus exposure and HLA in healthy donors. Here immunoSEQ multiplex PCR was the method, and the copy in TCRdb shows in-frame clones only, minus some. The data contain 200,000 or so clones, approximately 87% of them seen just once; the ten biggest clones take up around 5.5%. Sequenced input: PBMCs. Source of these receptors: a woman aged 18-29 years in good health and CMV-seronegative.

The rearrangement uses TRBV28 and TRBJ2-1; 13 bases agree with TRBD2. The CDR3 spans 14 residues. J was trimmed by 7 bases and V by 5 bases; bases with no gene match: 2. Germline V gene sequence: CDR1 MDHEN, CDR2 SYDVKM. DNA for the CDR3: TGTGCCAGCAGTCCGGGACTAGCGGGGAATGAGCAGTTCTTC. Amino acids: CASSPGLAGNEQFF.

This clone was detected once. This rearrangement joins TRBV14 to TRBJ2-7, with 9 bases aligning to TRBD2. This CDR3 has 13 residues. Per germline, CDR1 SGHDN and CDR2 FVKESK. V shed 4 bases and J 6 bases; nucleotides not matched to a gene: 4. The CDR3 here is CASSPGTSFEQYF. Written as DNA, the CDR3 is TGTGCCAGCAGCCCCGGGACTAGCTTCGAGCAGTACTTC.

This chain uses TRBV30 with TRBJ1-6, with a weak D call TRBD1 (5 bases). The CDR3 is 15 amino acids. Trimming stripped 6 bases from V and 9 bases from J, with 21 bases between. The germline V gene has CDR1 GTSNPN and CDR2 SVGIG (reference sequence). In nucleotides, the CDR3 is TGTGCCTGTGCCGGGACCCTGGCCGCCAGTTCACCCCTCCACTTT. It specifies CACAGTLAASSPLHF.

The V gene is TRBV7-9, the J gene TRBJ1-4; D ambiguous. The CDR3 extends over 14 amino acids. V was pared by 5 bases and J by 8 bases, with 15 bases between. From germline, CDR1 is SEHNR and CDR2 FQNEAQ (reference sequence). CDR3 in amino acids: CASSQISDGEKLFF. The DNA of the CDR3 is TGTGCCAGCAGCCAAATATCGGACGGAGAAAAACTGTTTTTT.